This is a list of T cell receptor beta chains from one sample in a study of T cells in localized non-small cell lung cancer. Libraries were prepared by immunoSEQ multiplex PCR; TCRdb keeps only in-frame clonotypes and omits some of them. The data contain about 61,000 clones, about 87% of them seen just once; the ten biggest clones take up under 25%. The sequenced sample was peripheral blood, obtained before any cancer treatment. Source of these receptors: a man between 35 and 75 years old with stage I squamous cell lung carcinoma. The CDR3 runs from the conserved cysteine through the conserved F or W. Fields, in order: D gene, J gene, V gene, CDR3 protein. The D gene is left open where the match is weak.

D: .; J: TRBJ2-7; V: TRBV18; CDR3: CASSPAGTQSSYEQYF
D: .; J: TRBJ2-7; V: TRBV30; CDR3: CAWNRAYEQYF
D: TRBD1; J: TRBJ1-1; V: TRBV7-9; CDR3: CASSSPQDRVDTEAFF
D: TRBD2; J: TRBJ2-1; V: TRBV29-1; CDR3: CSVAGGGLDEQFF
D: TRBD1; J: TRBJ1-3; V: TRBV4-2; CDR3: CASSQVGDRGNTIYF
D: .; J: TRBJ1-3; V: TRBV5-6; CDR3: CASSFWGAANTIYF
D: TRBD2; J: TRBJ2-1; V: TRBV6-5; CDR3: CASSSYLAGGPPEQFF
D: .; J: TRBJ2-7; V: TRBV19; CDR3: CASGYPGRYEQYF
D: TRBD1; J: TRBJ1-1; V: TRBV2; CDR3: CASNKGQGNTEAFF
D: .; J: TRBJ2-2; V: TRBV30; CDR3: CARSHGGELFF
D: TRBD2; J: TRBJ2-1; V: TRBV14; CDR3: CASSRRTSGRYNEQFF
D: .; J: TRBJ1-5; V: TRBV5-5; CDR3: CASSLDRGNQPQHF
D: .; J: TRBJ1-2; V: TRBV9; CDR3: CASSVEVSLLFGYTF
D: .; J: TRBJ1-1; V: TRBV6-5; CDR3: CASIRRGGWDTEAFF
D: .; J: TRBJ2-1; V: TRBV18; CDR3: CASSPAQGSYNEQFF
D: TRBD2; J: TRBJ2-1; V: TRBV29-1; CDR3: CSVGLAGGGNEQFF
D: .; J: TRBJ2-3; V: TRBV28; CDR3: CASSFWGRRPDTQYF
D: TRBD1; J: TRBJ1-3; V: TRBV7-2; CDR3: CASSSDRTSGNTIYF
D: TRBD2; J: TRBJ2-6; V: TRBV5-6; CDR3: CASSLLGLAGASGANVLTF
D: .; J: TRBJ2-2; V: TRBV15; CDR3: CATSRQPGVVTGELFF
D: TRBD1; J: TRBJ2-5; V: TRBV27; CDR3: CASSPALRGGETQYF
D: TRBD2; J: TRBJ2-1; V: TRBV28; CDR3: CASSSTSGRGPSQFF
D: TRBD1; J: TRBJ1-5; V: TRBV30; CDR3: CAWSAKTRDSVFWSNQPQHF
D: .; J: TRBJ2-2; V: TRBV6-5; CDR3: CASIRQGGTGELFF
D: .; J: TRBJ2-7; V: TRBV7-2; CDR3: CASSLEGATVFHEQYF
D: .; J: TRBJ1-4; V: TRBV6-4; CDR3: CASSVWTVDNEKLFF
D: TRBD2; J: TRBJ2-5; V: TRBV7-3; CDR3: CASSPRGSGRGETQYF
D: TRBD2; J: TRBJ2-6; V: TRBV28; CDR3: CASSSLAGGANVLTF
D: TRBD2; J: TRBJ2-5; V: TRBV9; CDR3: CASSVGPSGQETQYF
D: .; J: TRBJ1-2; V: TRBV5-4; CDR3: CASSQALGGEGYGYTF
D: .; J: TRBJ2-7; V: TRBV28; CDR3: CATTIGSSYEQYF
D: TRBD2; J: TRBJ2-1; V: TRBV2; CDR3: CASSDRLAGWVRQFF
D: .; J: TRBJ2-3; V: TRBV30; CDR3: CAWTSTGGPSWADTQYF
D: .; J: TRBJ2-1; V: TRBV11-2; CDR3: CASSLDLLALYNEQFF
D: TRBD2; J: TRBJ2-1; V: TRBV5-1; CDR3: CASSIQTSGNEQFF
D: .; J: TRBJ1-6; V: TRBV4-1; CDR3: CASSQVGSVLGNSPLHF
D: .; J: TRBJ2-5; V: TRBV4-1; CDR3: CASSHWAEKETQYF
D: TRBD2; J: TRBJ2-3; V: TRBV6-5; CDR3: CASSSLAGRGADTQYF
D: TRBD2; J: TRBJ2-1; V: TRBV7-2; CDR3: CASSEGLAGGEQFF
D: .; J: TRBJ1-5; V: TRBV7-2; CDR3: CASSSWTRNQPQHF
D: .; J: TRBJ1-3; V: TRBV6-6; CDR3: CASSLLHGNTIYF
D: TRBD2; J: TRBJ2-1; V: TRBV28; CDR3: CATLTLAGTYNEQFF
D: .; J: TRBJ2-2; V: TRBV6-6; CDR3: CASLPGVENTGELFF
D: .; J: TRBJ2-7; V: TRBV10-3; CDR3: CAISEWDGLTTEQYF